Listed here is a single T cell receptor beta chain. In the authors' methods: Using reference gene primer amplification, nucleated cell counts were estimated. Some clones are missing from TCRdb's copy, which holds only in-frame ones; the method was immunoSEQ multiplex PCR. V, J and clone size derive from that table, while D and trimming were established from the DNA sequence. This table has 180,000 or so clones, 88% appearing once. V lost 2 bases and J 8 bases, leaving 9 bases between the germline ends. The CDR3 consists of 13 residues. This sample is part of a study of blood T cell repertoires in COVID-19. Overall study context: Acute and convalescent COVID-19 samples came from the United States, Italy and Spain. T cells, B-cell-depleted T cells, or PBMCs provided the cDNA or gDNA that served as material.

This sequence was found in a man aged 18 to 30 with active or convalescent COVID-19. Source material: peripheral blood. V gene TRBV12-3 or TRBV12-4 combines with J gene TRBJ2-2; D is perhaps TRBD2 (6 bases). CDR3 in DNA: TGTGCCAGCAGTTTACTCGGGGGAGGGGAGCTGTTTTTT. It yields the protein CASSLLGGGELFF.